The 19 T cell receptor beta chains listed next were all sequenced from one sample in a study of blood T cell repertoires in COVID-19. Some clones are missing from TCRdb's copy, which holds only in-frame ones; the method was immunoSEQ multiplex PCR. The sample holds 90,000 or so clones, around 87% seen once. Sequencing used peripheral blood. The receptors here all came from a human donor in a cohort sampled during active COVID-19.

The chain has TRBV6-2 or TRBV6-3 and TRBJ1-2; D remains unclear. Trimming removed 4 bases from V and 4 bases from J, with 7 bases in between. CDR3 size: 12 residues. CDR1 is MNHEY and CDR2 is SVGEGT in the germline V gene. The CDR3 DNA is TGTGCCAGCAGTTCGGGATTCTATGGCTACACCTTC. Translated: CASSSGFYGYTF.

The V and J genes are TRBV5-1 and TRBJ1-5; D ambiguous. CDR3 length: 14 residues. Trimming shortened V by 2 bases and J by 4 bases, and 10 bases separated the two germline ends. The germline gives CDR1 SGHRS, CDR2 YFSETQ. The CDR3 loop reads CASSFSGDNQPQHF. The CDR3 DNA follows: TGCGCCAGCAGCTTCTCCGGGGATAATCAGCCCCAGCATTTT.

The rearrangement joins TRBV6-1 to TRBJ1-5, with 7 nucleotides matching TRBD1. The CDR3 extends over 18 amino acids. Losses at the gene ends were 4 bases for V and 0 bases for J; bases not matched to a gene: 12. The germline gives CDR1 MNHNS, CDR2 SASEGT. For the CDR3, the DNA is TGTGCCAGCAGTGCTACTCCGGGACAGATGATTAGCAATCAGCCCCAGCATTTT. The encoded protein is CASSATPGQMISNQPQHF.

The V call is TRBV6-1, the J call TRBJ1-1; the D gene is possibly TRBD1 (5 bases). Trimming removed 3 bases at V and 1 base at J, with 18 bases between. This CDR3 region has 17 residues. The germline V gene encodes CDR1 MNHNS and CDR2 SASEGT. The CDR3 loop reads CASSDYPGTTENTEAFF. Written as DNA, the CDR3 is TGTGCCAGCAGTGATTACCCTGGAACGACAGAGAACACTGAAGCTTTCTTT.

For this clone: The CDR3 carries no conserved terminal phenylalanine or tryptophan, so it likely arises from a read error. The DNA is left out, because the CDR3 cannot be placed on it with certainty; the CDR3 is given as TCRdb lists it. The chain uses TRBV2 and TRBJ2-4; the tabulated D call, TRBD1, remains unverified against the DNA. Germline V gives CDR1 SNHLY, CDR2 FYNNEI. The CDR3 length equals 10 residues, ends included. The CDR3: CASSPGQGRL.

V usage is TRBV7-8 and J usage is TRBJ2-5; 7 positions match TRBD1. Germline CDR1 reads SGHVS; CDR2 reads FQNEAQ. Losses at the gene ends were 5 bases for V and 7 bases for J; bases not matched to a gene: 10. The CDR3 covers 14 residues. The CDR3 coding sequence is TGTGCCAGCAGCACCAGGACAGGCGAGGGGACCCAGTACTTC. Its translation is CASSTRTGEGTQYF. Using reference TRBV7-8 and TRBJ2-5 for the parts outside the CDR3, the full variable domain is GAGVSQSPRYKVAKRGQDVALRCDPISGHVSLFWYQQALGQGPEFLTYFQNEAQLDKSGLPSDRFFAERPEGSVSTLKIQRTQQEDSAVYLCASSTRTGEGTQYFGPGTRLLVL.

The CDR3 here is CASSKGGGETQYF. CDR3 sequence (DNA): TGTGCCAGTAGTAAGGGAGGCGGGGAGACCCAGTACTTC. The chain combines TRBV19 with TRBJ2-5; D may be TRBD2 (6 bases). The CDR3 has 13 amino acids. The germline V gene has CDR1 LNHDA and CDR2 SQIVND (reference sequence). Between the trimmed V and J ends, which lost 4 bases and 5 bases, there was a span of 11 bases.

This rearrangement joins TRBV18 to TRBJ2-5; the match to TRBD2 covers 14 bases. Germline values: CDR1 KGHSH, CDR2 LQKENI. CDR3 length equals 14 residues. Trimming took 8 bases from V and 5 from J; bases not matched to a gene: 4. This chain's CDR3 is CASRGLAGDETQYF. In nucleotides, the CDR3 is TGTGCCAGCCGGGGACTAGCGGGAGACGAGACCCAGTACTTC.

This chain uses TRBV7-9 with TRBJ2-7; 8 bases are shared with TRBD2. The CDR3 length is 15 residues. Trimming at V came to 5 bases and at J to 0 bases, leaving 6 bases not matched to a gene. Germline loops: CDR1 SEHNR, CDR2 FQNEAQ (reference sequence). The CDR3 protein is CASSPAGAVSYEQYF. The CDR3 nucleotides are TGTGCCAGCAGCCCAGCGGGAGCTGTCTCCTACGAGCAGTACTTC. The full variable domain, in which reference TRBV7-9 and TRBJ2-7 provide the parts outside the CDR3, is DTGVSQNPRHKITKRGQNVTFRCDPISEHNRLYWYRQTLGQGPEFLTYFQNEAQLEKSRLLSDRFSAERPKGSFSTLEIQRTEQGDSAMYLCASSPAGAVSYEQYFGPGTRLTVT.

The CDR3 sequence: CASSPWGEDRKQYF. The DNA for the CDR3 is TGTGCCAGTAGTCCGTGGGGGGAAGATAGGAAGCAGTACTTC. The chain is built from TRBV19 and TRBJ2-7; D might be TRBD2 (6 bases). V was cut by 5 bases and J by 8 bases, with 19 bases left in between. CDR1 is LNHDA, CDR2 SQIVND, per germline (reference sequence). This CDR3 is 14 amino acids long.

This clone has just a few counts. The chain recombines TRBV3-1 (or the pseudogene TRBV3-2) with TRBJ1-5; maybe TRBD1 (6 bases). CDR1 and CDR2 from the germline V gene are LGHDT and YNNKEL (reference sequence). V dropped 0 bases and J dropped 4 bases, with 16 bases sitting between them. The CDR3 totals 17 residues. The CDR3 nucleotides read TGTGCCAGCAGCCAAGATAGGGGGAACAGGGATAATCAGCCCCAGCATTTT. Translated: CASSQDRGNRDNQPQHF.

The J gene is TRBJ2-3, the V gene TRBV11-2, with D possibly being TRBD2 (5 bases). The CDR3 is 16 amino acids. V lost 2 bases, J lost 0 bases, and 12 bases lay in between. Looked up from germline, CDR1 is SGHAT and CDR2 is FQNNGV. The CDR3 region is CASSLTPGESTDTQYF. The CDR3 DNA is TGTGCCAGCAGCTTAACGCCCGGGGAGAGCACAGATACGCAGTATTTT.

About this clone: No conserved phenylalanine or tryptophan ends this CDR3, so it is likely a read error. The gene calls are TRBV3-1 (or the pseudogene TRBV3-2) and TRBJ1-2; D remains unclear. CDR3 length: 18 amino acids. V shed 1 base and J shed 3 bases, with 21 bases lying between them. CDR1 is LGHDT, CDR2 YNNKEL, per germline (reference sequence). The CDR3 region has the DNA TGTGCCAGCAGCCAAGTCCCTGACCCCCGGGCGATTGACTATGGCTACACCCTC. This translates into CASSQVPDPRAIDYGYTL.

V is TRBV3-1 (or the pseudogene TRBV3-2) and J is TRBJ2-4, with D maybe TRBD2 (6 bases). Trimming took 0 bases from V and 12 from J, leaving 9 bases between them. Germline CDR1 and CDR2: LGHDT and YNNKEL (reference sequence). The CDR3 contains 12 residues. The CDR3 coding sequence is TGTGCCAGCAGCCAAGATTGGGGGGATCAGTACTTC. This codes for CASSQDWGDQYF.

As to this clone: Germline and junction disagree at one end, which may indicate a read error. This chain links TRBV9 with TRBJ2-2; a possible D gene is TRBD1 (6 bases). Germline CDR1 reads SGDLS; CDR2 reads YYNGEE. This CDR3 region has 13 residues. CDR3 amino acids: CASSVWDTRELFF. CDR3 bases: TGTGCCAGCAGCGTTTGGGACACCAGGGAGCTGTTTTTT.

This chain uses TRBV7-3 with TRBJ2-1; no definite D call. Germline CDR1 SGHTA, CDR2 FQGTGA. CDR3 length equals 13 residues. Trimming left V 4 bases short and J 0 bases short, with 4 bases between. In DNA form, the CDR3 reads TGTGCCAGCAGCTCACTCTCCTACAATGAGCAGTTCTTC. Protein sequence: CASSSLSYNEQFF. The full variable domain, rest sourced from reference TRBV7-3 and TRBJ2-1, is GAGVSQTPSNKVTEKGKYVELRCDPISGHTALYWYRQSLGQGPEFLIYFQGTGAADDSGLPNDRFFAVRPEGSVSTLKIQRTERGDSAVYLCASSSLSYNEQFFGPGTRLTVL.

This clone has just a few counts. The chain is built from TRBV18 and TRBJ2-3; the match to TRBD2 covers 8 bases. V was clipped by 2 bases and J by 4 bases; unmatched bases: 5. The CDR3 runs 15 residues. Germline V gene data show CDR1 as KGHSH and CDR2 as LQKENI. CDR3 sequence: CASSPAVAGPDTQYF. The CDR3 DNA reads as TGTGCCAGCTCACCAGCGGTAGCGGGACCAGATACGCAGTATTTT. Drawing the rest from reference TRBV18 and TRBJ2-3, the complete variable domain is NAGVMQNPRHLVRRRGQEARLRCSPMKGHSHVYWYRQLPEEGLKFMVYLQKENIIDESGMPKERFSAEFPKEGPSILRIQQVVRGDSAAYFCASSPAVAGPDTQYFGPGTRLTVL.

This sequence joins TRBV10-1 and TRBJ2-1; 10 bases align to TRBD2. This CDR3 comprises 14 residues. Germline V gene lookup returns CDR1 WNHNN and CDR2 SYGVQD (reference sequence). The ends lost 4 bases at V and 12 bases at J; junction bases unmatched: 9. CDR3 in DNA: TGCGCCAGCAGTGGGTCTGGAAGCGGGAGGGTGCAGTTCTTC. Its protein is CASSGSGSGRVQFF.

The chain employs TRBV11-2 and TRBJ2-5, with D possibly matching TRBD2 (5 bases). V was cut by 2 bases and J by 5 bases, with 18 bases left in between. Looked up from germline, CDR1 is SGHAT and CDR2 is FQNNGV. The CDR3 is 16 amino acids. In DNA, the CDR3 is TGTGCCAGCAGCTTAACGGCCACAGCGAGGGTGGAGACCCAGTACTTC. Residues: CASSLTATARVETQYF.